This TCR beta chain was found in a study of T-cell reconstitution after alpha-beta-depleted transplantation in children. The TCRbeta library incorporated unique molecular identifiers. TCRdb recomputed calls from the PCR reads with MiXCR, one row per CDR3 protein. The data hold roughly 610,000 distinct CDR3 sequences, with under 12% observed a single time. The V and J ends lost 3 bases and 10 bases respectively, with 16 bases between them. Germline V gene data show CDR1 as MGHDK and CDR2 as SYGVNS. This CDR3 has 14 residues. The table lists this clonotype with many counts. The sample consisted of PBMCs from the stem cell graft donor, taken from the stem cell graft. The TCR was taken from a human donor who donated a stem cell graft to a child with acute myeloid leukemia. The genes are TRBV25-1 and TRBJ2-1, with a tentative D call TRBD2 (5 bases). The CDR3 is CASSDGTGMGEQFF. The CDR3 bases are TGTGCCAGCAGTGATGGCACCGGGATGGGGGAGCAGTTCTTC.